This is a list of T cell receptor beta chains from one sample in a study of T-cell reconstitution after alpha-beta-depleted transplantation in children. Each CDR3 protein gets one entry after TCRdb re-called the PCR reads with MiXCR. The repertoire consists of a few hundred thousand distinct CDR3 sequences, with approximately 10% occurring once and the leading ten covering 2% to 2.5%. Material: PBMCs from the stem cell graft donor, obtained from the stem cell graft. These receptors all come from a human donor who donated a stem cell graft to a child with acute lymphoblastic leukemia. Each CDR3 is given with its conserved first and last residue. The D gene is left open where the match is weak. Size values are once, few and many counts, or a class for expanded clones, and some rows have none.

J	size	V	D	length	CDR3	DNA
TRBJ1-1	few	TRBV10-3	TRBD1	16	CAISALTGTGGTEAFF	TGTGCCATCAGTGCGCTAACCGGGACAGGGGGGACTGAAGCTTTCTTT
TRBJ2-7	few	TRBV2	TRBD2	14	CASSELADSYEQYF	TGTGCCAGCAGTGAGCTAGCGGACTCCTACGAGCAGTACTTC
TRBJ2-7	few	TRBV5-1	-	14	CASSLSYLSYEQYF	TGCGCCAGCAGCTTGTCTTACCTCTCCTACGAGCAGTACTTC
TRBJ1-2	-	TRBV19	-	12	CASSMGRDSYTF	TGTGCCAGTAGTATGGGTAGGGACAGCTACACCTTC
TRBJ2-7	few	TRBV4-2	TRBD1	12	CASSQDRVEQYF	TGTGCCAGCAGCCAGGACAGGGTTGAGCAGTACTTC
TRBJ2-7	many	TRBV5-4	-	12	CASSPANREQYF	TGTGCCAGCAGCCCTGCGAATAGAGAGCAGTACTTC
TRBJ2-5	few	TRBV12-3/TRBV12-4	-	11	CASIQGETQYF	TGTGCCAGCATCCAGGGGGAGACCCAGTACTTC
TRBJ2-5	few	TRBV18	-	14	CASSPRGRQETQYF	TGTGCCAGCTCACCACGGGGCAGACAAGAGACCCAGTACTTC
TRBJ2-5	few	TRBV5-1	-	12	CASSHTGETQYF	TGCGCCAGCAGCCACACTGGGGAGACCCAGTACTTC
TRBJ1-1	few	TRBV5-1	TRBD1	15	CASSLDRGHGDEAFF	TGCGCCAGCAGCTTGGACAGGGGGCATGGGGATGAAGCTTTCTTT
TRBJ2-1	many	TRBV5-1	-	11	CASIPWDEQFF	TGCGCCAGCATCCCATGGGATGAGCAGTTCTTC
TRBJ2-1	few	TRBV5-1	TRBD2	16	CASSLVPSGGYNEQFF	TGCGCCAGCAGCTTAGTTCCTAGCGGGGGCTACAATGAGCAGTTCTTC
TRBJ2-2	few	TRBV5-5	TRBD2	16	CASSSPAGGVTGELFF	TGTGCCAGCAGCTCCCCGGCGGGAGGGGTCACCGGGGAGCTGTTTTTT
TRBJ2-3	-	TRBV11-3	TRBD2	16	CASSLTSGKGTDTQYF	TGTGCCAGCAGCTTGACTAGCGGGAAAGGGACAGATACGCAGTATTTT
TRBJ2-7	once	TRBV5-8	-	13	CASGPRGVHEQYF	TGTGCCAGCGGCCCTCGGGGCGTCCACGAGCAGTACTTC
TRBJ1-1	-	TRBV30	-	15	CAWSVFRGARTEAFF	TGTGCCTGGAGTGTATTTCGGGGGGCGCGCACTGAAGCTTTCTTT
TRBJ1-2	many	TRBV5-1	-	13	CASSTGPNYGYTF	TGCGCCAGCAGCACCGGGCCCAACTATGGCTACACCTTC
TRBJ2-1	many	TRBV10-2	-	12	CASSVGYNEQFF	TGCGCCAGCAGTGTCGGCTACAATGAGCAGTTCTTC
TRBJ2-3	many	TRBV28	TRBD2	15	CASRFSGRATDTQYF	TGTGCCAGCAGGTTTAGCGGGAGGGCCACAGATACGCAGTATTTT
TRBJ1-2	many	TRBV21-1	-	15	CASSNGRSSNYGYTF	TGTGCCAGCAGCAATGGGAGGTCCTCTAACTATGGCTACACCTTC
TRBJ2-1	many	TRBV9	-	15	CASSPDRVPYNEQFF	TGTGCCAGCAGCCCAGATAGGGTCCCTTACAATGAGCAGTTCTTC
TRBJ2-5	many	TRBV29-1	TRBD2	12	CSDREGVETQYF	TGCAGCGACCGGGAGGGGGTAGAGACCCAGTACTTC
TRBJ2-5	many	TRBV6-5	-	14	CASSYSRSPETQYF	TGTGCCAGCAGTTACTCTAGGAGTCCAGAGACCCAGTACTTC
TRBJ1-3	-	TRBV12-3/TRBV12-4	TRBD1	14	CASRTGSSGNTIYF	TGTGCCAGCAGGACAGGGAGCTCTGGAAACACCATATATTTT
TRBJ2-5	few	TRBV5-1	-	13	CASNPGIQETQYF	TGCGCCAGCAATCCCGGGATCCAAGAGACCCAGTACTTC
TRBJ2-7	many	TRBV7-2	TRBD1	16	CASSLSPARTGDEQYF	TGTGCCAGCAGCTTATCACCCGCCCGGACAGGGGACGAGCAGTACTTC
TRBJ2-1	few	TRBV7-9	TRBD2	15	CASRFSGSSHNEQFF	TGTGCCAGCAGGTTTAGCGGGAGTTCCCACAATGAGCAGTTCTTC
TRBJ2-7	few	TRBV4-3	-	17	CASSQDLSSLIPYEQYF	TGCGCCAGCAGCCAAGATCTGTCCAGCTTGATCCCCTACGAGCAGTACTTC
TRBJ1-5	few	TRBV12-3/TRBV12-4	TRBD1	16	CASSDRTGGGNQPQHF	TGTGCCAGCAGTGACCGGACAGGGGGCGGCAATCAGCCCCAGCATTTT
TRBJ2-1	-	TRBV20-1	TRBD1	14	CSAPRTGTNNEQFF	TGCAGTGCTCCCCGGACAGGGACCAACAATGAGCAGTTCTTC
TRBJ2-5	many	TRBV28	-	13	CASRLGGLETQYF	TGTGCCAGCAGGCTTGGGGGTCTAGAGACCCAGTACTTC
TRBJ2-2	-	TRBV7-9	TRBD2	17	CASSRTSGSPNTGELFF	TGTGCCAGCAGCCGGACTAGCGGGAGTCCGAACACCGGGGAGCTGTTTTTT
TRBJ2-1	few	TRBV9	TRBD1	15	CASSSWDRDYNEQFF	TGTGCCAGCAGCAGCTGGGACAGGGACTACAATGAGCAGTTCTTC
TRBJ2-5	many	TRBV12-3/TRBV12-4	-	13	CASSLQVQETQYF	TGTGCCAGCAGCCTACAGGTACAAGAGACCCAGTACTTC
TRBJ2-3	few	TRBV4-3	TRBD2	15	CASSQETSGGGTQYF	TGCGCCAGCAGCCAAGAGACTAGCGGAGGGGGTACGCAGTATTTT
TRBJ2-6	-	TRBV12-3/TRBV12-4	-	15	CASSLGGIGANVLTF	TGTGCCAGCAGTTTAGGTGGGATTGGGGCCAACGTCCTGACTTTC
TRBJ1-5	few	TRBV5-1	-	15	CASSQGEHSNQPQHF	TGCGCCAGCAGTCAAGGGGAACACAGCAATCAGCCCCAGCATTTT